This T cell receptor beta chain was sequenced in a study of regulatory T cells in long-lasting Graves disease. General study findings and limits: A limited number of samples was an acknowledged limitation.

Construction of TCR beta libraries relied on iRepertoire HTBI primers and on Arm-PCR targeting CDR3 regions. A single record per CDR3 protein comes from TCRdb applying MiXCR to the multiplex PCR reads. The table includes 350,000 to 450,000 distinct CDR3 sequences, less than 25% detected once. This clonotype appeared a few times. The antigen remains unidentified. Germline V CDR1 and CDR2: KGHSH, LQKENI. This CDR3 is 16 amino acids long. V was trimmed by 1 base and J by 6 bases, leaving 16 bases between them. As for time point: persistent/refractory GD, antithyroid drugs over 5 years with positive TRAb. Preparation of the TCR library used RNA extracted from PBMCs.

The chain employs TRBV18 and TRBJ1-5; tentative D call: TRBD1 (6 bases). This clonotype originated in a female donor with Graves disease. The specimen was peripheral blood mononuclear cells (PBMCs), collected when the disease was refractory, from a patient treated with antithyroid drugs. CDR3 amino acids: CASSPLPGAPFQPQHF. The DNA of the CDR3 is TGTGCCAGCTCACCACTTCCAGGGGCGCCCTTTCAGCCCCAGCATTTT. Full variable domain (remainder filled in from reference TRBV18 and TRBJ1-5): NAGVMQNPRHLVRRRGQEARLRCSPMKGHSHVYWYRQLPEEGLKFMVYLQKENIIDESGMPKERFSAEFPKEGPSILRIQQVVRGDSAAYFCASSPLPGAPFQPQHFGDGTRLSIL.